This T cell receptor beta chain derives from a study of T-cell reconstitution after alpha-beta-depleted transplantation in children. The germline V gene encodes CDR1 SQVTM and CDR2 ANQGSEA. V shed 4 bases and J shed 1 base, with 13 bases lying between them. The CDR3 length is 14 residues. TCRbeta library preparation incorporated unique molecular identifiers. TCRdb passed the PCR reads through MiXCR, listing each CDR3 protein once. The sample gives about 200,000 distinct CDR3 sequences, roughly 15% of which show up once; roughly 13% is in the top ten. This clonotype was seen at least ten times. This rearrangement joins TRBV29-1 to TRBJ1-1; TRBD1 is a possible D gene (5 bases). This sample comprised PBMCs from the stem cell graft donor, obtained from the stem cell graft. This clonotype was obtained from a human donor who donated a stem cell graft to a child with acute lymphoblastic leukemia. The CDR3 region has the DNA TGCAGCGTTGGGACGGGGGAATCGAACACTGAAGCTTTCTTT. Amino acids: CSVGTGESNTEAFF.